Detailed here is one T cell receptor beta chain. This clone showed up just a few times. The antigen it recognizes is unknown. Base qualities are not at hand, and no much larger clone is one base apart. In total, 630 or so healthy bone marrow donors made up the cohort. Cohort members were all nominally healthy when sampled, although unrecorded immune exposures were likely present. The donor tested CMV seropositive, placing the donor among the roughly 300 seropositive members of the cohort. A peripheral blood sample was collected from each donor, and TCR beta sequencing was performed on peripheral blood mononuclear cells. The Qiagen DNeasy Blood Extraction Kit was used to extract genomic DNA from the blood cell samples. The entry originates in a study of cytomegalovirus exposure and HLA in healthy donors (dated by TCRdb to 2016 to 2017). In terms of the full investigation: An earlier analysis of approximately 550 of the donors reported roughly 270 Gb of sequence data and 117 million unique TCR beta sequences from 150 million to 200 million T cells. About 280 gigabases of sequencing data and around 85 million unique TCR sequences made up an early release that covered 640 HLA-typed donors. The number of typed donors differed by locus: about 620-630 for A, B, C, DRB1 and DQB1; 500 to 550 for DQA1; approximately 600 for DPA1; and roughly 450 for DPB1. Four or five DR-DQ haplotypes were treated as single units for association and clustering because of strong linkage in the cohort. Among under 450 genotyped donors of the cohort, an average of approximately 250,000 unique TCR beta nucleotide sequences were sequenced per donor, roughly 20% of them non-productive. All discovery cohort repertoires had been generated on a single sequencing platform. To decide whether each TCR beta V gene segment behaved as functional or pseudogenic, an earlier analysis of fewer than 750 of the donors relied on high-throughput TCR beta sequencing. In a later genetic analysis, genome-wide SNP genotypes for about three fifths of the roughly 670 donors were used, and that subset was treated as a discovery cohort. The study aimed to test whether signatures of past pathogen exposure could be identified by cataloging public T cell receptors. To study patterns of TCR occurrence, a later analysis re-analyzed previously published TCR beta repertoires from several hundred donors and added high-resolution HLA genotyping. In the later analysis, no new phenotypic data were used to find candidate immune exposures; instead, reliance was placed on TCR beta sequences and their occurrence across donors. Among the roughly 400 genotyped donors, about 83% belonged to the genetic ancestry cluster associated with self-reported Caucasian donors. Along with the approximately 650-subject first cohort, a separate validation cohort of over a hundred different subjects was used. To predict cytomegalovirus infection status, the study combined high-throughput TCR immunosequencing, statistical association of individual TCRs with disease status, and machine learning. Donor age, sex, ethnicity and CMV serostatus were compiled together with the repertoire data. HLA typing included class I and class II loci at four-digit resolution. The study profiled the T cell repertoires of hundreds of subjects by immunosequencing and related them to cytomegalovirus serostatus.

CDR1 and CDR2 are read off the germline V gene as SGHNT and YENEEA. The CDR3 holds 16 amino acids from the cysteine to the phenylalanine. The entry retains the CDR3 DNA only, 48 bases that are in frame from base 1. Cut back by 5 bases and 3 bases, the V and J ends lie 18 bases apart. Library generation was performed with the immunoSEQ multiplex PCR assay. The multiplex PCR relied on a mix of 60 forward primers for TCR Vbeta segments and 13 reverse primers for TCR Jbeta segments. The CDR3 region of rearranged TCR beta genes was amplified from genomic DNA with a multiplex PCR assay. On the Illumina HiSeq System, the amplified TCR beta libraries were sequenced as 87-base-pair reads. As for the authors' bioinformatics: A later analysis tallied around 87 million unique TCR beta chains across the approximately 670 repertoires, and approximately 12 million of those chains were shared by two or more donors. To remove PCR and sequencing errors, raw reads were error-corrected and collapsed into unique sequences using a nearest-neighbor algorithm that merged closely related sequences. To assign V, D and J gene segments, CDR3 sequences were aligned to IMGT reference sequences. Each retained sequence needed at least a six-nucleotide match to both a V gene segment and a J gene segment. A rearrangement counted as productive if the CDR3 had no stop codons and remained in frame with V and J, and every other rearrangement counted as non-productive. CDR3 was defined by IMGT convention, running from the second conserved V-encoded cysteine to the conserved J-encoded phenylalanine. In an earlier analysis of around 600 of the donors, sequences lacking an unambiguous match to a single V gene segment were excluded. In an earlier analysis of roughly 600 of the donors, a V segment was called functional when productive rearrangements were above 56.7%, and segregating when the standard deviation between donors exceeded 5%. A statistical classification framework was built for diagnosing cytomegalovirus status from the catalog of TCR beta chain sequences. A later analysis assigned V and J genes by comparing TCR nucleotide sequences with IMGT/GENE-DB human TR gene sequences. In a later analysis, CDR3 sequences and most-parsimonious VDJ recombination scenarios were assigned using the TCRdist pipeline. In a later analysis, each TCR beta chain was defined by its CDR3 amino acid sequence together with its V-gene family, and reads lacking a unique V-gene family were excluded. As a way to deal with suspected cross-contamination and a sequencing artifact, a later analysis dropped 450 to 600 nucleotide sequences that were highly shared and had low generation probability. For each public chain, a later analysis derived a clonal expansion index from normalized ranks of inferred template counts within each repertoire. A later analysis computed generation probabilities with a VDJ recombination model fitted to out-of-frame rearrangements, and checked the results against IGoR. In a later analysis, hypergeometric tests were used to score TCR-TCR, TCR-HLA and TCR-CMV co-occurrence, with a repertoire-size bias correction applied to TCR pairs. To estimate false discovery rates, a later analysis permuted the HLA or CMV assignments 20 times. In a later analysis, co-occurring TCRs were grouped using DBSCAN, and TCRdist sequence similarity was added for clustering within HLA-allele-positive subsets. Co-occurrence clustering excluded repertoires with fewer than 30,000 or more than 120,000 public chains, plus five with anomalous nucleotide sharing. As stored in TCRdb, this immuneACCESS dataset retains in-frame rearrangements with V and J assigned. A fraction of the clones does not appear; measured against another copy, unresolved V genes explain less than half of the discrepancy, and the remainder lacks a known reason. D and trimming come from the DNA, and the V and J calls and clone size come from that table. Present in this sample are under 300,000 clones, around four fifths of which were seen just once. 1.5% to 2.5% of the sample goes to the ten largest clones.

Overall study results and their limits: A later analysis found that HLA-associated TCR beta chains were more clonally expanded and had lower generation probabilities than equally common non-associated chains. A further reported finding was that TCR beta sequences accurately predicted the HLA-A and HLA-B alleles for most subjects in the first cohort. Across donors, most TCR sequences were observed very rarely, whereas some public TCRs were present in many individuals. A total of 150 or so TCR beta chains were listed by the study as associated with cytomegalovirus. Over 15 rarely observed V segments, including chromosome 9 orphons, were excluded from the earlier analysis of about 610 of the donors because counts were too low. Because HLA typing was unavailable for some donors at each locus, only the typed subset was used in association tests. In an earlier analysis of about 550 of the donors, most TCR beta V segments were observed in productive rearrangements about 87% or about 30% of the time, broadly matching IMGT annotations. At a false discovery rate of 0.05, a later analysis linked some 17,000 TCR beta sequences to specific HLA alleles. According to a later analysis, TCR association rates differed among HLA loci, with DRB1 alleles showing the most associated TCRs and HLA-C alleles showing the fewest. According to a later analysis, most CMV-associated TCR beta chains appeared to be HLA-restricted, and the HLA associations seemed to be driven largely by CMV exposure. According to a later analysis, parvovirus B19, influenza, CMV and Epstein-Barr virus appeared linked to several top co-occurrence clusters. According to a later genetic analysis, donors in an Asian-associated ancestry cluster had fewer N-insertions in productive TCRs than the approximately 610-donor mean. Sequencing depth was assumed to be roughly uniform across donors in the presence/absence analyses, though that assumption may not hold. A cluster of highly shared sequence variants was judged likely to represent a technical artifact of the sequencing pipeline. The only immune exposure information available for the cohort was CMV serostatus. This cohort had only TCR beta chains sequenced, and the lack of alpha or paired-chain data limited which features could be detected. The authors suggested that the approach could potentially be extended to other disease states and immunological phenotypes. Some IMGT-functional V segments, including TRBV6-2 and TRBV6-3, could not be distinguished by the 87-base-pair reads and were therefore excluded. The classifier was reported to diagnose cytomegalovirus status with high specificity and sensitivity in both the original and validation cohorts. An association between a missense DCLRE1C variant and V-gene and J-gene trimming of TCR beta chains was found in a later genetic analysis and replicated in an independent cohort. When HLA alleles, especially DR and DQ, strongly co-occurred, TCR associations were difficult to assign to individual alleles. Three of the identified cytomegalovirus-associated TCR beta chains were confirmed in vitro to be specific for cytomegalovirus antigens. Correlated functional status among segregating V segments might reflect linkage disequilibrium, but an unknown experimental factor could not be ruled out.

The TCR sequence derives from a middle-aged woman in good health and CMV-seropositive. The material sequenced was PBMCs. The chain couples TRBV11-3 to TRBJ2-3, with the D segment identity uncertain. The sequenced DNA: TGTGCCAGCAGCCGCACTGCGAACAGACCGACAGATACGCAGTATTTT. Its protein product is CASSRTANRPTDTQYF.